The entry below describes one T cell receptor (beta chain). These data belong to a study of blood T cell repertoires in COVID-19. Trimming shortened V by 0 bases and J by 4 bases, and 14 bases separated the two germline ends. Germline lookup yields CDR1 SGHTA and CDR2 FQGNSA. This CDR3 has 16 residues. Data came from immunoSEQ multiplex PCR; TCRdb stores just in-frame clones and leaves some out. The data hold about 140,000 clones, with about 82% observed a single time. Sequencing was carried out using peripheral blood. This clonotype was obtained from a woman aged 80 or older with active or convalescent COVID-19. The V and J genes are TRBV7-2 and TRBJ2-3; D possibly corresponds to TRBD2 (7 bases). CDR3 bases: TGTGCCAGCAGCTTAGCGGGGGGGGCCACGCCAGATACGCAGTATTTT. It is translated as CASSLAGGATPDTQYF.